The 4 T cell receptor beta chains below come from one sample, sequenced in a study of cytomegalovirus exposure and HLA in healthy donors. The PCR was carried out with 60 Vbeta primers and 13 Jbeta primers. Assay: immunoSEQ multiplex PCR; the TCRdb copy retains only in-frame clones and omits some. The profile shows about 180,000 clones, less than 80% of them singletons. Sequences were obtained from PBMCs. The source is a man between 18 and 29 years old in good health and CMV-seronegative.

This clone was recorded a few times. The chain has TRBV10-3 and TRBJ1-5; D gene ambiguous. This CDR3 contains 14 residues. Germline CDR1 is ENHRY and CDR2 is SYGVKD. The germline V and J ends were trimmed by 4 bases and 0 bases, with 7 bases remaining between them. The CDR3: CAISASNSNQPQHF. CDR3 in DNA: TGTGCCATCAGTGCATCCAATAGCAATCAGCCCCAGCATTTT.

V gene TRBV5-1 combines with J gene TRBJ2-7; TRBD1 is a possible D gene (6 bases). The CDR3 sequence is 16 residues long. The V end was cut by 3 bases, the J end by 0 bases, with 16 bases between. Germline values: CDR1 SGHRS, CDR2 YFSETQ. CDR3 sequence: CASSSPSTGRSYEQYF. In DNA, the CDR3 is TGCGCCAGCAGCTCGCCCTCGACAGGTCGCTCCTACGAGCAGTACTTC. Drawing the rest from reference TRBV5-1 and TRBJ2-7, the complete variable domain is KAGVTQTPRYLIKTRGQQVTLSCSPISGHRSVSWYQQTPGQGLQFLFEYFSETQRNKGNFPGRFSGRQFSNSRSEMNVSTLELGDSALYLCASSSPSTGRSYEQYFGPGTRLTVT.

The V call is TRBV5-1, the J call TRBJ2-3, with 10 bases fitting TRBD2. CDR3 length: 17 residues. With V trimmed by 0 bases and J by 4 bases, 8 bases remained unmatched. The germline V gene encodes CDR1 SGHRS and CDR2 YFSETQ. The CDR3 spells CASSLGRVAGGPDTQYF. CDR3 bases: TGCGCCAGCAGCTTGGGGAGAGTAGCGGGAGGTCCAGATACGCAGTATTTT.

This rearrangement joins TRBV18 to TRBJ2-3; 8 bases match TRBD1. The ends lost 6 bases at V and 3 bases at J; junction bases unmatched: 8. The V gene's germline CDR1 is KGHSH and CDR2 LQKENI. This CDR3 comprises 15 residues. CDR3 DNA sequence: TGTGCCAGCTCCAGTCTCACAGGGGGTACAGATACGCAGTATTTT. Protein sequence: CASSSLTGGTDTQYF.